The clone carrying this T cell receptor (beta chain) was observed a single time. The sample originates from a study of blood T cell repertoires in COVID-19. Profiling relied on immunoSEQ multiplex PCR, and the TCRdb table lists in-frame clones only, not all of them. The sample includes 100,000 or so clones, 82% of them seen just once. Sequenced sample: peripheral blood. The receptor comes from a man aged 80 or over with acute or convalescent COVID-19.

The CDR3 protein is CASSPTPGVAETQYF. As DNA, the CDR3 is TGCGCCAGCAGTCCAACCCCAGGGGTGGCAGAGACCCAGTACTTC. J is TRBJ2-5 and V is TRBV10-1; D perhaps matches TRBD1 (6 bases). The CDR3 sequence is 15 residues long. V was cut by 5 bases and J by 4 bases, with 17 bases left in between. Germline V gene sequence: CDR1 WNHNN, CDR2 SYGVQD (reference sequence).